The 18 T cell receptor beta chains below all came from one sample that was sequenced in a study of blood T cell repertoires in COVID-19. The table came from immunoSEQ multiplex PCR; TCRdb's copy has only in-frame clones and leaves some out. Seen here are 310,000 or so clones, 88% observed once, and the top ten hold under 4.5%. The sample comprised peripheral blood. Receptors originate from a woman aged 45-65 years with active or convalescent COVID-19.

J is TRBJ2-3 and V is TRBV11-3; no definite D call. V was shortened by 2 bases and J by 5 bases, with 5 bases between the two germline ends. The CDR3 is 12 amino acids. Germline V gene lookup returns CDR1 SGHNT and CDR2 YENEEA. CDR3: CASSLSRDTQYF. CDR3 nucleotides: TGTGCCAGCAGCTTATCTCGAGATACGCAGTATTTT.

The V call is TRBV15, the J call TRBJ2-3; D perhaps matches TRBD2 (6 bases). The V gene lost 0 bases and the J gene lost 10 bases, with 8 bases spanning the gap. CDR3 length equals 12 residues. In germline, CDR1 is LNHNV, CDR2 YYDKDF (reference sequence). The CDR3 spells CATSRERGPQYF. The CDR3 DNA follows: TGTGCCACCAGCAGAGAGCGGGGCCCGCAGTATTTT.

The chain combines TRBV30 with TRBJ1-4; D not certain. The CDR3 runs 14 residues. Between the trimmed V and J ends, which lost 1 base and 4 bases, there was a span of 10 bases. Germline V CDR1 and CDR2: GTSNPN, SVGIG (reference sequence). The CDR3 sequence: CAWSAPGINEKLFF. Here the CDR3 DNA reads TGTGCCTGGAGTGCCCCGGGGATTAATGAAAAACTGTTTTTT.

Here the CDR3 reads CASSPNRASNEKLFF. In DNA form, the CDR3 reads TGTGCCAGTAGCCCAAACAGGGCTAGCAATGAAAAACTGTTTTTT. The J gene is TRBJ1-4, the V gene TRBV19; D is possibly TRBD1 (6 bases). There are 15 residues in the CDR3. The ends were cut back, 6 bases at V and 5 bases at J, with 16 bases in the middle. Germline V CDR1 and CDR2: LNHDA, SQIVND (reference sequence).

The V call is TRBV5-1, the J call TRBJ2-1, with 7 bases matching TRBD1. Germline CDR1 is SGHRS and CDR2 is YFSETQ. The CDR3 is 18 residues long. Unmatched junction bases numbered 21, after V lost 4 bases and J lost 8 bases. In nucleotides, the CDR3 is TGCGCCAGCAGCCACTCGGGACAGCTATTCTCCCTGGTGGATGAGCAGTTCTTC. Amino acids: CASSHSGQLFSLVDEQFF. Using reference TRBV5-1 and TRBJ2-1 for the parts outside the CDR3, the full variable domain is KAGVTQTPRYLIKTRGQQVTLSCSPISGHRSVSWYQQTPGQGLQFLFEYFSETQRNKGNFPGRFSGRQFSNSRSEMNVSTLELGDSALYLCASSHSGQLFSLVDEQFFGPGTRLTVL.

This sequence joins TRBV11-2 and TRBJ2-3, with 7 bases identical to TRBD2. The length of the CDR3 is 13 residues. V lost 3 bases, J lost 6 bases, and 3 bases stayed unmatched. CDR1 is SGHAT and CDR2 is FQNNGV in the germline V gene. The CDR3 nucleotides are TGTGCCAGCAGCTTGGGAGGGGACGATACGCAGTATTTT. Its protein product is CASSLGGDDTQYF.

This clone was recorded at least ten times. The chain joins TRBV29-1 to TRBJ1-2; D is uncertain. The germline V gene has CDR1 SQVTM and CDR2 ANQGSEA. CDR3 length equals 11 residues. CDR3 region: CSVREDYGYTF. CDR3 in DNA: TGCAGTGTTCGGGAGGACTATGGCTACACCTTC.

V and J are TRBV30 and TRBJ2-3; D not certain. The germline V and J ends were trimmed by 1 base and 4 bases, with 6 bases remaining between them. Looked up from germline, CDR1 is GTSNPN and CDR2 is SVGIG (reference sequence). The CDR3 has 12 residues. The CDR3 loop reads CAWSDGADTQYF. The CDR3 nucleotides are TGTGCCTGGAGTGACGGAGCAGATACGCAGTATTTT.

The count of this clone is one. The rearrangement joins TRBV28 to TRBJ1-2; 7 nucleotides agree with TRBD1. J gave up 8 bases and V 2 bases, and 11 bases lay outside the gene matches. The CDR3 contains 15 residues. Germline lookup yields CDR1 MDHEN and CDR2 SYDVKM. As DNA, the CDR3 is TGTGCCAGCAGTTTACAGAGGGGGCAAGGGGGCGGCTACACCTTC. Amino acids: CASSLQRGQGGGYTF.

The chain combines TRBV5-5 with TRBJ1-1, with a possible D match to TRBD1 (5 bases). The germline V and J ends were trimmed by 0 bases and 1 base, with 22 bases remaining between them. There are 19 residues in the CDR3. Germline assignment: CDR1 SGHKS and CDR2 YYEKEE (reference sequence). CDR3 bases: TGTGCCAGCAGCTTGGCCATCCAGGCAGGGATCTTTAGGAACACTGAAGCTTTCTTT. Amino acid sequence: CASSLAIQAGIFRNTEAFF.

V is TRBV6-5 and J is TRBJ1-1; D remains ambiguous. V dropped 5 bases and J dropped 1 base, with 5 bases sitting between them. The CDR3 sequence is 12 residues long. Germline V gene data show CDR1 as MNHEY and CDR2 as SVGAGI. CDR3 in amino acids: CASSKQNTEAFF. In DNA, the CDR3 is TGTGCCAGCAGTAAGCAGAACACTGAAGCTTTCTTT.

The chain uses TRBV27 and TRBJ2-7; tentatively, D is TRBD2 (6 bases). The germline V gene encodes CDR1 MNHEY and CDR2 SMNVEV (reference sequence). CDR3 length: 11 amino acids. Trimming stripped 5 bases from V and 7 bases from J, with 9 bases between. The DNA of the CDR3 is TGTGCCAGCAGTGGGGAGGAGGAGCAGTACTTC. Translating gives CASSGEEEQYF.

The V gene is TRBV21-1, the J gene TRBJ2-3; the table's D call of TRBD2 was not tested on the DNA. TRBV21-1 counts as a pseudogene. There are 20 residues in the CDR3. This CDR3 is CASSKKNYVETEKYTDTQYF. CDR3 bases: TGTGCCAGCAGCAAAAAGAACTACGTCGAGACGGAGAAATACACAGATACGCAGTATTTT.

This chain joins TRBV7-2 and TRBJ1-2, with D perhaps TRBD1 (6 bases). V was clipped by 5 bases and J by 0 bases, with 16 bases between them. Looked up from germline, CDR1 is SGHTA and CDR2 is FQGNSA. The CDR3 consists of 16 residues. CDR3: CASSPTPQGSNYGYTF. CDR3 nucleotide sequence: TGTGCCAGCAGCCCCACCCCACAGGGTTCTAACTATGGCTACACCTTC.

The chain's CDR3 is CAWSVRGAGGELFF. The DNA for the CDR3 is TGTGCCTGGAGTGTAAGGGGCGCCGGCGGGGAGCTGTTTTTT. V usage is TRBV30 and J usage is TRBJ2-2; tentative D call: TRBD1 (5 bases). Trimming cost V 0 bases and J 7 bases, with 12 bases left between them. The CDR3 runs to 14 residues. Germline lookup yields CDR1 GTSNPN and CDR2 SVGIG (reference sequence).

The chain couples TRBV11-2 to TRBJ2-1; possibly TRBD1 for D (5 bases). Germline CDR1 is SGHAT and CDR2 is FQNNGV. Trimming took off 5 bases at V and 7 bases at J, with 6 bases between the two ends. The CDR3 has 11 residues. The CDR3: CASSAGNEQFF. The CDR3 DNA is TGTGCCAGCAGCGCAGGGAATGAGCAGTTCTTC.

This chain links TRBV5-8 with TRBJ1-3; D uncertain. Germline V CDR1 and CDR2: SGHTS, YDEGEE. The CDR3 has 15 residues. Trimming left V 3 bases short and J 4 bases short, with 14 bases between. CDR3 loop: CASSSKTDTGNTIYF. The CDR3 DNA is TGTGCCAGCAGCTCCAAAACAGATACCGGAAACACCATATATTTT.

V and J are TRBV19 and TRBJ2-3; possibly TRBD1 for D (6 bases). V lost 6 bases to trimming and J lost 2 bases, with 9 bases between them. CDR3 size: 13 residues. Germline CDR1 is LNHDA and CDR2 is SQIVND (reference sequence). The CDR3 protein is CASRNRATDTQYF. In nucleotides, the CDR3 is TGTGCCAGTAGGAACAGGGCCACAGATACGCAGTATTTT.